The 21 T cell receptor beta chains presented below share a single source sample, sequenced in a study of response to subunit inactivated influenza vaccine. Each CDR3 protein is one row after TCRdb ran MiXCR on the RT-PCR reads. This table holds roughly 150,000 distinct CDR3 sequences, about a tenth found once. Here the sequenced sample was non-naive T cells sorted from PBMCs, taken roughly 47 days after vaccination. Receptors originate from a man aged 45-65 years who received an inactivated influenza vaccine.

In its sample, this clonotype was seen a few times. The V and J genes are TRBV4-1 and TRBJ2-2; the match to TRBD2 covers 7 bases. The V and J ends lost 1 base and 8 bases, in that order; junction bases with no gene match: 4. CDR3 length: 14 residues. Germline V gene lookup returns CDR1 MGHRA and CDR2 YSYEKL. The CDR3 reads CASSQVGGLGELFF. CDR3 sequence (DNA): TGCGCCAGCAGCCAAGTGGGGGGACTAGGGGAGCTGTTTTTT.

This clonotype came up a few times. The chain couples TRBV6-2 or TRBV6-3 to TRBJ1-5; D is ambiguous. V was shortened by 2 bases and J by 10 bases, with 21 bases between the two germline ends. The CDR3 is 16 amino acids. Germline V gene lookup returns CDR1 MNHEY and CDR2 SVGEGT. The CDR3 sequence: CASSYGRVGYIGPQHF. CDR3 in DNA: TGTGCCAGCAGTTACGGGCGGGTAGGGTACATTGGACCCCAGCATTTT.

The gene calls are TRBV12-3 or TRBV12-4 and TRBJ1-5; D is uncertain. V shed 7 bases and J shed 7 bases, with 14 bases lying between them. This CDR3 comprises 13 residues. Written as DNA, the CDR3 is TGTGCCAGCACTGTCGCTCCGGGACAGCCCCAGCATTTT. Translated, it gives CASTVAPGQPQHF.

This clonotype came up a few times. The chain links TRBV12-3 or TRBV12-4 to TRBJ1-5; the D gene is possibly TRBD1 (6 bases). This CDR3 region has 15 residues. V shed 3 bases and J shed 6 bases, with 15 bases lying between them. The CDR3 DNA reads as TGTGCCAGCAGTTTTGGTCTACAGGGACGTCAGCCCCAGCATTTT. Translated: CASSFGLQGRQPQHF.

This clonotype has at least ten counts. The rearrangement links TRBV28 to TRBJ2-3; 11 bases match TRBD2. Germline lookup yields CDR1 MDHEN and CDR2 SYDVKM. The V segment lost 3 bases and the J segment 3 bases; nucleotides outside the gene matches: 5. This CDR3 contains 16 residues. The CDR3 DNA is TGTGCCAGCAGTTTTTCCGCTAGCGGGGGGACAGATACGCAGTATTTT. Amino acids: CASSFSASGGTDTQYF.

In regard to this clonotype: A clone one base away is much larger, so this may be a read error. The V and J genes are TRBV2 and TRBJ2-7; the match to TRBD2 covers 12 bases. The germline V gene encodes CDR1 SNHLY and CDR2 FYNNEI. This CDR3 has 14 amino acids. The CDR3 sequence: CASSRTSGTYKQYF. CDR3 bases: TGTGCCAGCAGCCGGACTAGCGGGACCTACAAGCAGTACTTC.

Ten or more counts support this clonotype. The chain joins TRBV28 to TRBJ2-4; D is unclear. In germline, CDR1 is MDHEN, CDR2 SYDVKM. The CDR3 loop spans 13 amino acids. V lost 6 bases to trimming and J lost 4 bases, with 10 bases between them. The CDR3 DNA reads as TGTGCCAGCAGGGAACTCGGAAAAAACATTCAGTACTTC. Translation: CASRELGKNIQYF.

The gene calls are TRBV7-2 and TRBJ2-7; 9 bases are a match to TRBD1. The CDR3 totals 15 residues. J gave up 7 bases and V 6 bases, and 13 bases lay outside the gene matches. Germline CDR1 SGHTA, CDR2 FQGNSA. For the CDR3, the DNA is TGTGCCAGCAGTCCTCCGGGACAGGGTTTGGGGGAGCAGTACTTC. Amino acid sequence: CASSPPGQGLGEQYF.

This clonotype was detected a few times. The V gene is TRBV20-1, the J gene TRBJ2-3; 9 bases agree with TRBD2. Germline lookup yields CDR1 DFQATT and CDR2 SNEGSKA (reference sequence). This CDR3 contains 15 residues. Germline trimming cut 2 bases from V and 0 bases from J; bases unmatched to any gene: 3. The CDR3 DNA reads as TGCAGTGCTAGAACCAGCGGGGGGAGCACAGATACGCAGTATTTT. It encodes CSARTSGGSTDTQYF.

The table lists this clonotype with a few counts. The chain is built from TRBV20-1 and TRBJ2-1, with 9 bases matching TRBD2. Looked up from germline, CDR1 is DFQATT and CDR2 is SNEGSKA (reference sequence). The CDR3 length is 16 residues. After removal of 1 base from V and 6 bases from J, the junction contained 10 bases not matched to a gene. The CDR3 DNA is TGCAGTGCTAGAGCGAAGGCGGGGGGGTGGTTCAATGAGCAGTTCTTC. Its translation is CSARAKAGGWFNEQFF.

CDR3 sequence: CASSQLRGSGDTQYF. The CDR3 DNA sequence: TGTGCCAGCAGCCAATTACGGGGGTCGGGAGATACGCAGTATTTT. This chain joins TRBV16 and TRBJ2-3; D perhaps matches TRBD2 (6 bases). V was clipped by 1 base and J by 5 bases, with 13 bases between them. This CDR3 comprises 15 residues. Germline V CDR1 and CDR2: KGHSY, FQNENV. Complete variable domain (other parts from reference TRBV16 and TRBJ2-3): GEEVAQTPKHLVRGEGQKAKLYCAPIKGHSYVFWYQQVLKNEFKFLISFQNENVFDETGMPKERFSAKCLPNSPCSLEIQATKLEDSAVYFCASSQLRGSGDTQYFGPGTRLTVL.

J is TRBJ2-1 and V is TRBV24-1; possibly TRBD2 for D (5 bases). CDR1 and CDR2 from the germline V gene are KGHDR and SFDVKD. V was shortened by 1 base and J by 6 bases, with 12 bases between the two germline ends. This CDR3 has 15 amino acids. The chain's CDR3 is CATSDLGSGGNEQFF. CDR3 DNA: TGTGCCACCAGTGATTTAGGCTCCGGAGGCAATGAGCAGTTCTTC.

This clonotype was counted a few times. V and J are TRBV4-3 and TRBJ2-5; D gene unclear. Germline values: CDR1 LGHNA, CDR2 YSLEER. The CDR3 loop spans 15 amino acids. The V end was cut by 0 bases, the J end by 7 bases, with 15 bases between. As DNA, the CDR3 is TGCGCCAGCAGCCAAGATTATGTCGGATCGGGGACCCAGTACTTC. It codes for CASSQDYVGSGTQYF.

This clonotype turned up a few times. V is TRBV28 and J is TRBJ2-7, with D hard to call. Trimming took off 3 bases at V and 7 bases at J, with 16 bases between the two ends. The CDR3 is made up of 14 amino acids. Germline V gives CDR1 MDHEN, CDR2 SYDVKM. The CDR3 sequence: CASSFLLGRKEQYF. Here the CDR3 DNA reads TGTGCCAGCAGTTTTCTTCTGGGCCGCAAGGAGCAGTACTTC.

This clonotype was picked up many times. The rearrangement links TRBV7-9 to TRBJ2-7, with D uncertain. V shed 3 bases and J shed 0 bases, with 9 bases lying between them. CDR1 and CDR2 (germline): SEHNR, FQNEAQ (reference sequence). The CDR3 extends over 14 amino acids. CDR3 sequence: CASSFDKSSYEQYF. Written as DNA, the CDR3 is TGTGCCAGCAGCTTTGACAAGAGCTCCTACGAGCAGTACTTC. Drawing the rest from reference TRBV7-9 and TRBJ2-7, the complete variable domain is DTGVSQNPRHKITKRGQNVTFRCDPISEHNRLYWYRQTLGQGPEFLTYFQNEAQLEKSRLLSDRFSAERPKGSFSTLEIQRTEQGDSAMYLCASSFDKSSYEQYFGPGTRLTVT.

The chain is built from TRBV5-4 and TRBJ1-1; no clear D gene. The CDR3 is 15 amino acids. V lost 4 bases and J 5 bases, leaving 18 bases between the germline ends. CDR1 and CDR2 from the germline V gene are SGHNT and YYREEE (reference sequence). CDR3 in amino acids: CASSPYGRGTTEAFF. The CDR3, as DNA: TGTGCCAGCAGCCCTTACGGACGCGGAACGACTGAAGCTTTCTTT.

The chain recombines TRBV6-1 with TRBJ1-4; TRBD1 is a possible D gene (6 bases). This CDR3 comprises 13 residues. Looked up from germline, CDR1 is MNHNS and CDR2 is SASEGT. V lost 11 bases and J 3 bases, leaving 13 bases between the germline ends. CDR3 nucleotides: TGTGCCGGAAGCAGGGGTTCTAATGAAAAACTGTTTTTT. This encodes CAGSRGSNEKLFF.

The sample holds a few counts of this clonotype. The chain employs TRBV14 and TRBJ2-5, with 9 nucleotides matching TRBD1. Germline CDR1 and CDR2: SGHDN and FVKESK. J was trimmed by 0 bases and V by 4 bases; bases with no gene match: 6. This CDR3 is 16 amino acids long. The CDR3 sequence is CASSLQGAKYQETQYF. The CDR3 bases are TGTGCCAGCAGCCTACAGGGGGCAAAGTACCAAGAGACCCAGTACTTC.

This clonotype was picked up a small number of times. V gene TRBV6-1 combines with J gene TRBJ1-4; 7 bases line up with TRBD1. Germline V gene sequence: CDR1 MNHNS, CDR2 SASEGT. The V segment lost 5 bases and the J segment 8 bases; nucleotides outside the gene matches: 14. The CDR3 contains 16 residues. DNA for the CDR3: TGTGCCAGCAGTCCCTCCCCGACAGGGAGACCAGAAAAACTGTTTTTT. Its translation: CASSPSPTGRPEKLFF.

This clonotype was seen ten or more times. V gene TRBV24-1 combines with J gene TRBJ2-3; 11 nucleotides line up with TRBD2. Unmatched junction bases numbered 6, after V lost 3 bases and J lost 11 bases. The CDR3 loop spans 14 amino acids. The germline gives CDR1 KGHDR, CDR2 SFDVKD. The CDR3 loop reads CATSDTLAGGVQYF. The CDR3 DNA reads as TGTGCCACCAGTGATACGCTAGCGGGGGGAGTGCAGTATTTT.

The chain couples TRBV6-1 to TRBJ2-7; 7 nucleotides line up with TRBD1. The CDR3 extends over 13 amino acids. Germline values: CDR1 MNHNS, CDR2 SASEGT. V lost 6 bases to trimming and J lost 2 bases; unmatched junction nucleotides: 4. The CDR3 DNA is TGTGCCAGCAGCCGGGACAGAACCTACGAGCAGTACTTC. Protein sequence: CASSRDRTYEQYF.